What follows are 19 T cell receptor beta chains derived from one specimen sequenced in a study of blood T cell repertoires in COVID-19. Measured with immunoSEQ multiplex PCR; TCRdb has only the in-frame clones, and not every one. The table records about 160,000 clones, approximately 84% of them present only once. The specimen sequenced was PBMCs or T cells enriched from blood (not recorded which). These receptors all come from a woman aged 50 to 60 who had recovered from COVID-19.

The chain employs TRBV7-2 and TRBJ1-2; 10 nucleotides line up with TRBD1. Germline values: CDR1 SGHTA, CDR2 FQGNSA. J gave up 4 bases and V 4 bases, and 9 bases lay outside the gene matches. The CDR3 covers 16 residues. The CDR3 spells CASSWGGTGAAYGYTF. The CDR3 nucleotides read TGTGCCAGCAGCTGGGGGGGGACAGGGGCCGCCTATGGCTACACCTTC. The variable domain in full, with the rest retrieved from reference TRBV7-2 and TRBJ1-2, is GAGVSQSPSNKVTEKGKDVELRCDPISGHTALYWYRQSLGQGLEFLIYFQGNSAPDKSGLPSDRFSAERTGGSVSTLTIQRTQQEDSAVYLCASSWGGTGAAYGYTFGSGTRLTVV.

The genes are TRBV7-2 and TRBJ2-3; 7 nucleotides match TRBD2. Per germline, CDR1 SGHTA and CDR2 FQGNSA. The V gene end was trimmed by 0 bases and the J gene end by 5 bases; junction bases not matched to a gene: 2. The CDR3 contains 14 residues. The CDR3 loop is CASSLAIAGDTQYF. The DNA for the CDR3 is TGTGCCAGCAGCTTAGCGATAGCGGGAGATACGCAGTATTTT.

This chain joins TRBV5-4 and TRBJ2-2; 9 bases agree with TRBD2. Trimming took 4 bases from V and 0 from J; bases not matched to a gene: 1. The CDR3 loop spans 15 amino acids. Germline V CDR1 and CDR2: SGHNT, YYREEE (reference sequence). The CDR3 reads CASSPSGANTGELFF. DNA for the CDR3: TGTGCCAGCAGCCCTAGCGGGGCGAACACCGGGGAGCTGTTTTTT.

The chain joins TRBV19 to TRBJ1-4, with 9 bases matching TRBD1. The CDR3 is 14 residues long. Germline CDR1 reads LNHDA; CDR2 reads SQIVND (reference sequence). V shed 8 bases and J 6 bases; nucleotides not matched to a gene: 7. The DNA for the CDR3 is TGTGCCAGTCACCGGGACAGGGATCATGAAAAACTGTTTTTT. Amino acids: CASHRDRDHEKLFF.

This clone was seen only once. The chain has TRBV25-1 and TRBJ2-7, with TRBD2 matching over 9 bases. V lost 4 bases, J lost 0 bases, and 4 bases stayed unmatched. The germline V gene encodes CDR1 MGHDK and CDR2 SYGVNS. This CDR3 has 15 amino acids. The chain's CDR3 is CASSASGRSSYEQYF. In DNA, the CDR3 is TGTGCCAGCAGTGCCAGCGGGAGGAGCTCCTACGAGCAGTACTTC.

The gene calls are TRBV5-1 and TRBJ2-2, with 9 bases fitting TRBD2. This CDR3 has 16 amino acids. CDR1 SGHRS and CDR2 YFSETQ come from the germline V gene. Trimming cost V 4 bases and J 9 bases; bases outside gene matches: 13. In DNA form, the CDR3 reads TGCGCCAGCAGCCCCGGGGGACTAGCTAAAGTTTGGGAGCTGTTTTTT. Its translation: CASSPGGLAKVWELFF.

Only a few counts were recorded for this clone. This chain connects TRBV6-2 or TRBV6-3 to TRBJ2-7; 11 nucleotides align to TRBD2. With V trimmed by 5 bases and J by 5 bases, 11 bases remained unmatched. Germline V gene lookup returns CDR1 MNHEY and CDR2 SVGEGT. The CDR3 is 16 residues long. The chain's CDR3 is CASSRITSGSLDEQYF. The DNA for the CDR3 is TGTGCCAGCAGTCGCATCACTAGCGGGAGTTTGGACGAGCAGTACTTC.

V is TRBV9 and J is TRBJ2-7; TRBD1 might be the D (7 bases). The CDR3 loop spans 12 amino acids. V lost 4 bases to trimming and J lost 4 bases, with 9 bases between them. The V gene's germline CDR1 is SGDLS and CDR2 YYNGEE. CDR3 sequence reads: CASSPGGYEQYF. The CDR3 coding sequence is TGTGCCAGCAGCCCAGGGGGGTACGAGCAGTACTTC.

The rearrangement links TRBV11-2 to TRBJ2-7; perhaps TRBD2 as D (7 bases). The CDR3 runs 14 residues. Germline assignment: CDR1 SGHAT and CDR2 FQNNGV. V was trimmed by 6 bases and J by 3 bases, leaving 15 bases between them. DNA of the CDR3: TGTGCCAGCAGTCCGGGGGGCCTTGACTACGAGCAGTACTTC. Amino acid sequence: CASSPGGLDYEQYF.

This clone was observed a single time. CDR3: CAWSFGANYGYTF. The CDR3 bases are TGTGCCTGGAGTTTCGGAGCTAACTATGGCTACACCTTC. The chain is built from TRBV30 and TRBJ1-2; no definite D call. Per the germline V gene, CDR1 is GTSNPN and CDR2 is SVGIG (reference sequence). V was pared by 2 bases and J by 0 bases, with 7 bases between. The CDR3 loop spans 13 amino acids.

The chain carries TRBV19 and TRBJ2-7; the match to TRBD2 covers 11 bases. Germline values: CDR1 LNHDA, CDR2 SQIVND (reference sequence). The CDR3 runs to 16 residues. V shed 4 bases and J 2 bases; nucleotides not matched to a gene: 7. The CDR3, as DNA: TGTGCCAGTAGTACCCGGGGACTAGCGGCCCCCTACGAGCAGTACTTC. It codes for CASSTRGLAAPYEQYF.

In regard to this clone: Sequence at one end of the junction differs from germline and may be a read error. The genes are TRBV6-6 and TRBJ2-1, with 8 bases matching TRBD1. The germline V gene encodes CDR1 MNHNY and CDR2 SVGAGI (reference sequence). The CDR3 covers 12 residues. The CDR3 sequence is CASSYSRTGWVF. CDR3 nucleotides: TGTGCCAGCAGTTACTCCCGGACAGGGTGGGTCTTC.

The chain combines TRBV11-2 with TRBJ2-3; D is undetermined. CDR1 and CDR2 (germline): SGHAT, FQNNGV. The CDR3 contains 15 residues. Trimming removed 1 base from V and 0 bases from J, with 8 bases in between. The CDR3 DNA sequence: TGTGCCAGCAGCTTAGTGGTCAGAAGCACAGATACGCAGTATTTT. Amino acids: CASSLVVRSTDTQYF. The entire variable domain, with the rest obtained from reference TRBV11-2 and TRBJ2-3, is as follows: EAGVAQSPRYKIIEKRQSVAFWCNPISGHATLYWYQQILGQGPKLLIQFQNNGVVDDSQLPKDRFSAERLKGVDSTLKIQPAKLEDSAVYLCASSLVVRSTDTQYFGPGTRLTVL.

The rearrangement links TRBV7-9 to TRBJ2-1; 16 nucleotides align to TRBD2. Trimming removed 5 bases from V and 15 bases from J; junction bases left unmatched: 4. Germline CDR1 and CDR2: SEHNR and FQNEAQ (reference sequence). The CDR3 loop spans 13 amino acids. The CDR3 sequence is CASSQGLAGGGFF. CDR3 in DNA: TGTGCCAGCAGCCAGGGACTAGCGGGAGGGGGGTTCTTC.

The V call is TRBV11-2, the J call TRBJ2-1, with a weak D call TRBD2 (6 bases). Germline V CDR1 and CDR2: SGHAT, FQNNGV. CDR3 length: 15 amino acids. The ends were cut back, 6 bases at V and 4 bases at J, with 16 bases in the middle. For the CDR3, the DNA is TGTGCCAGCAGAGTACTAGCTACGGTATACAATGAGCAGTTCTTC. It translates to CASRVLATVYNEQFF. The entire variable domain, with the rest obtained from reference TRBV11-2 and TRBJ2-1, is as follows: EAGVAQSPRYKIIEKRQSVAFWCNPISGHATLYWYQQILGQGPKLLIQFQNNGVVDDSQLPKDRFSAERLKGVDSTLKIQPAKLEDSAVYLCASRVLATVYNEQFFGPGTRLTVL.

CDR3 DNA: TGTGCCAGCAGCCAGCGGGAGGGCCGGGTCGGGGAGCTGTTTTTT. Encoded protein: CASSQREGRVGELFF. The chain is built from TRBV7-2 and TRBJ2-2, with TRBD2 matching 10 bases. V lost 5 bases and J lost 7; bases outside the gene matches: 7. The CDR3 is made up of 15 amino acids. In germline, CDR1 is SGHTA, CDR2 FQGNSA.

In its sample, this clone was seen a few times. The chain has TRBV5-1 and TRBJ2-7, with D uncertain. Germline V gives CDR1 SGHRS, CDR2 YFSETQ. The CDR3 is 14 amino acids. V was pared by 0 bases and J by 0 bases, with 7 bases between. CDR3 sequence (DNA): TGCGCCAGCAGCTTGGAGAGGAGCTCCTACGAGCAGTACTTC. Translating gives CASSLERSSYEQYF.

This clone has just one count. The chain carries TRBV30 and TRBJ1-6, with D perhaps TRBD1 (5 bases). This CDR3 has 12 amino acids. Germline lookup yields CDR1 GTSNPN and CDR2 SVGIG (reference sequence). V dropped 3 bases and J dropped 13 bases, with 13 bases sitting between them. This CDR3 is CAWRSQGLPLHF. In DNA, the CDR3 is TGTGCCTGGAGGTCCCAGGGTCTGCCCCTCCACTTT.

This clone was seen more than once but under ten times. The V gene is TRBV27, the J gene TRBJ1-1; D unresolved. The germline CDR1 and CDR2 sequences are MNHEY and SMNVEV (reference sequence). The ends were cut back, 5 bases at V and 2 bases at J, with 15 bases in the middle. The CDR3 has 15 residues. DNA of the CDR3: TGTGCCAGCAGTAAGTACTCCACTCTAAACACTGAAGCTTTCTTT. This encodes CASSKYSTLNTEAFF.